One sample yielded the 31 T cell receptor beta chains listed below, sequenced in a study of response to subunit inactivated influenza vaccine. TCRdb reanalysed the RT-PCR reads using MiXCR and keeps one entry per CDR3 protein. The sample has about 780,000 distinct CDR3 sequences; less than 20% are singletons. The starting material was PBMCs from blood, obtained roughly 5 days after vaccination. These receptors originate from a man in his fifties who received an inactivated influenza vaccine.

The chain is built from TRBV7-2 and TRBJ2-7, with 7 bases that match TRBD1. The length of the CDR3 is 14 residues. Trimming removed 4 bases from V and 5 bases from J; junction bases left unmatched: 8. Germline V gene sequence: CDR1 SGHTA, CDR2 FQGNSA. The CDR3 DNA reads TGTGCCAGCAGCTCACTCCTGACAGGGAACGAGCAGTACTTC. Amino acid sequence: CASSSLLTGNEQYF.

The V and J genes are TRBV24-1 and TRBJ2-3; TRBD1 agrees at 7 bases. V shed 4 bases, J shed 7 bases, and the junction held 13 bases outside the gene matches. Germline CDR1 KGHDR, CDR2 SFDVKD. This CDR3 has 16 amino acids. CDR3 in amino acids: CATSDGDSVLHHTQYF. DNA of the CDR3: TGTGCCACCAGTGACGGGGACAGTGTCCTCCACCATACGCAGTATTTT.

The chain carries TRBV3-1 and TRBJ2-5; tentatively, D is TRBD1 or TRBD2 (6 bases each). The length of the CDR3 is 15 residues. Trimming pared 0 bases from V and 6 bases from J, leaving 14 bases between. CDR1 and CDR2 (germline): LGHDT, YNNKEL (reference sequence). In DNA, the CDR3 is TGTGCCAGCAGCCAAGATCGGGGGCACCGAAAGACCCAGTACTTC. This codes for CASSQDRGHRKTQYF.

This clonotype has a single count. The chain combines TRBV30 with TRBJ2-1; 10 nucleotides match TRBD1. Per the germline V gene, CDR1 is GTSNPN and CDR2 is SVGIG (reference sequence). This CDR3 is built from 15 residues. The V and J ends lost 8 bases and 7 bases, in that order; junction bases with no gene match: 14. The CDR3 spells CARTPRDRGGNEQFF. In nucleotides, the CDR3 is TGTGCCAGGACTCCACGGGACAGGGGTGGAAATGAGCAGTTCTTC.

This clonotype has only a few counts. The chain carries TRBV24-1 and TRBJ2-2, with D possibly being TRBD1 (5 bases). The V end lost 5 bases, the J end lost 7 bases, and 7 bases lay between the germline ends. The CDR3 has 12 residues. Germline CDR1 and CDR2: KGHDR and SFDVKD. CDR3 protein: CATSGQYGELFF. In nucleotides, the CDR3 is TGTGCCACCAGTGGACAGTACGGGGAGCTGTTTTTT.

This clonotype came up a few times. V is TRBV29-1 and J is TRBJ1-4; 9 bases are a match to TRBD1. The CDR3 sequence is 13 residues long. J gave up 4 bases and V 7 bases, and 4 bases lay outside the gene matches. Germline CDR1 and CDR2: SQVTM and ANQGSEA. The CDR3 here is CSGGQGYNEKLFF. The CDR3 DNA follows: TGCAGCGGAGGACAGGGGTATAATGAAAAACTGTTTTTT.

V and J are TRBV5-1 and TRBJ2-3; the match to TRBD2 covers 13 bases. The CDR3 has 17 amino acids. Unmatched junction bases numbered 11, after V lost 2 bases and J lost 8 bases. Looked up from germline, CDR1 is SGHRS and CDR2 is YFSETQ. The CDR3 loop reads CASSFGLAGALRGTQYF. As DNA, the CDR3 is TGCGCCAGCAGCTTCGGACTAGCGGGGGCCCTCCGGGGTACGCAGTATTTT.

There are a few counts of this clonotype. This chain joins TRBV9 and TRBJ2-2, with D tentatively TRBD1 or TRBD2 (5 bases each). The CDR3 spans 16 residues. Trimming removed 0 bases at V and 5 bases at J, with 14 bases between. Germline-derived CDR1 and CDR2 are SGDLS and YYNGEE. The CDR3 DNA reads as TGTGCCAGCAGCGTAGATAGCCGGGGCTTTACCGGGGAGCTGTTTTTT. This encodes CASSVDSRGFTGELFF.

This clonotype was found a few times. The rearrangement uses TRBV5-1 and TRBJ1-2; the match to TRBD1 covers 9 bases. Germline V gene sequence: CDR1 SGHRS, CDR2 YFSETQ. The V and J ends lost 4 bases and 8 bases, in that order; junction bases with no gene match: 12. This CDR3 has 15 amino acids. CDR3 coding DNA: TGCGCCAGCAGCCCAGCGGGACAGGGAGGAGAAGGCTACACCTTC. Amino acids: CASSPAGQGGEGYTF.

The V and J genes are TRBV6-5 and TRBJ2-2; either TRBD1 or TRBD2 may supply D (6 bases each). V was clipped by 0 bases and J by 7 bases, with 12 bases between them. Germline V gene data show CDR1 as MNHEY and CDR2 as SVGAGI. CDR3 size: 15 residues. The CDR3 DNA sequence: TGTGCCAGCAGTTACTCAGGGGGAGGCCACGGGGAGCTGTTTTTT. This encodes CASSYSGGGHGELFF.

The rearrangement joins TRBV20-1 to TRBJ1-1; maybe TRBD1 (6 bases). Germline assignment: CDR1 DFQATT and CDR2 SNEGSKA (reference sequence). Trimming removed 4 bases from V and 0 bases from J, with 9 bases in between. There are 13 residues in the CDR3. The CDR3: CSATQGLNTEAFF. As DNA, the CDR3 is TGCAGTGCTACTCAGGGGTTGAACACTGAAGCTTTCTTT.

The gene calls are TRBV20-1 and TRBJ2-3; D is uncertain. Germline CDR1 is DFQATT and CDR2 is SNEGSKA (reference sequence). Trimming took off 3 bases at V and 4 bases at J, with 5 bases between the two ends. This CDR3 is built from 11 residues. CDR3 in amino acids: CSARGSDTQYF. In nucleotides, the CDR3 is TGCAGTGCTAGGGGGTCAGATACGCAGTATTTT.

This clonotype was seen a handful of times. The rearrangement links TRBV7-2 to TRBJ2-3; no clear D. The CDR3 has 13 amino acids. Trimming stripped 5 bases from V and 3 bases from J, with 9 bases between. The germline gives CDR1 SGHTA, CDR2 FQGNSA. DNA for the CDR3: TGTGCCAGCAGCCTTCTCGGGACAGATACGCAGTATTTT. Translated, it gives CASSLLGTDTQYF. Based on the CDR3 plus reference TRBV7-2 and TRBJ2-3, the full variable domain is GAGVSQSPSNKVTEKGKDVELRCDPISGHTALYWYRQSLGQGLEFLIYFQGNSAPDKSGLPSDRFSAERTGGSVSTLTIQRTQQEDSAVYLCASSLLGTDTQYFGPGTRLTVL.

This clonotype occurred many times. The gene calls are TRBV29-1 and TRBJ2-3; TRBD1 agrees at 7 bases. The CDR3 has 15 residues. In germline, CDR1 is SQVTM, CDR2 ANQGSEA. V trimming: 1 base; J trimming: 1 base; junction bases outside the gene matches: 5. The DNA for the CDR3 is TGCAGCGTTGAAGGAAAGGGGGCCGGCACAGATACGCAGTATTTT. It is translated as CSVEGKGAGTDTQYF.

This clonotype was counted between two and nine times. CDR3 residues: CASSSTGGAFNSPLHF. Written as DNA, the CDR3 is TGTGCCAGCAGTTCCACCGGGGGGGCCTTTAATTCACCCCTCCACTTT. The V call is TRBV12-3 or TRBV12-4, the J call TRBJ1-6, with D possibly being TRBD1 (6 bases). V was trimmed by 4 bases and J by 6 bases, leaving 16 bases between them. The CDR3 covers 16 residues.

Ten or more counts support this clonotype. This chain links TRBV9 with TRBJ2-5, with TRBD2 matching over 9 bases. The CDR3 contains 15 residues. CDR1 is SGDLS, CDR2 YYNGEE, per germline. V was clipped by 4 bases and J by 5 bases; unmatched bases: 9. In DNA, the CDR3 is TGTGCCAGCAGCTCCCAAGCGGGAGGCCAGGAGACCCAGTACTTC. Amino acids: CASSSQAGGQETQYF.

This clonotype has only a few counts. The chain joins TRBV28 to TRBJ2-7; TRBD2 matches 11 bases. The CDR3 runs to 14 residues. V trimming: 7 bases; J trimming: 3 bases; junction bases outside the gene matches: 5. Germline-derived CDR1 and CDR2 are MDHEN and SYDVKM. The CDR3 protein is CASKLAGVGYEQYF. Here the CDR3 DNA reads TGTGCCAGCAAACTAGCGGGAGTAGGCTACGAGCAGTACTTC.

The chain employs TRBV7-9 and TRBJ2-5; 7 nucleotides match TRBD2. CDR3 size: 14 residues. Per germline, CDR1 SEHNR and CDR2 FQNEAQ (reference sequence). The V and J ends lost 5 bases and 7 bases, in that order; junction bases with no gene match: 10. CDR3: CASSLGTTSGTQYF. CDR3 coding DNA: TGTGCCAGCAGCCTCGGGACTACCAGCGGGACCCAGTACTTC.

This chain links TRBV7-2 with TRBJ2-7, with TRBD1 matching 9 bases. The CDR3 loop spans 16 amino acids. V was clipped by 1 base and J by 4 bases; unmatched bases: 8. Germline V gene data show CDR1 as SGHTA and CDR2 as FQGNSA. CDR3 amino acids: CASSLVLGQGGYEQYF. CDR3 DNA sequence: TGTGCCAGCAGCTTAGTATTGGGACAGGGAGGGTACGAGCAGTACTTC.

Only a few counts were recorded for this clonotype. This sequence joins TRBV28 and TRBJ2-7; 10 positions match TRBD1. Trimming at V came to 5 bases and at J to 4 bases, leaving 11 bases not matched to a gene. CDR1 is MDHEN and CDR2 is SYDVKM in the germline V gene. The CDR3 spans 16 residues. The CDR3 DNA sequence: TGTGCCAGCAGTCGGAGTCCGGGACAGGGGCAATACGAGCAGTACTTC. The encoded protein is CASSRSPGQGQYEQYF.

This chain links TRBV20-1 with TRBJ1-1; 7 bases align to TRBD1. This CDR3 spans 15 amino acids. The trim removed 6 bases at V and 4 bases at J, leaving 14 bases unmatched. The germline CDR1 and CDR2 sequences are DFQATT and SNEGSKA (reference sequence). The CDR3, as DNA: TGCAGTGCACACGAAAGACAGGGTCCTGGCACTGAAGCTTTCTTT. Its translation is CSAHERQGPGTEAFF.

This clonotype was found a few times. The CDR3: CASSPLLGRGKNEQFF. As DNA, the CDR3 is TGTGCCAGCAGTCCCTTACTTGGCAGGGGAAAAAATGAGCAGTTCTTC. The chain has TRBV28 and TRBJ2-1; a possible D gene is TRBD1 (6 bases). This CDR3 is 16 amino acids long. CDR1 and CDR2 (germline): MDHEN, SYDVKM. Trimming pared 5 bases from V and 7 bases from J, leaving 21 bases between.

The rearrangement joins TRBV12-3 or TRBV12-4 to TRBJ2-5; D gene unclear. The CDR3 sequence is 17 residues long. Trimming took off 3 bases at V and 2 bases at J, with 19 bases between the two ends. CDR3 amino acids: CASSFMFGGETQETQYF. The CDR3 DNA sequence: TGTGCCAGCAGTTTTATGTTTGGTGGGGAAACACAAGAGACCCAGTACTTC.

This clonotype showed up just a few times. The chain carries TRBV29-1 and TRBJ2-7; no firm D call. This CDR3 has 13 amino acids. Germline CDR1 and CDR2: SQVTM and ANQGSEA. V was clipped by 4 bases and J by 3 bases, with 13 bases between them. The CDR3 DNA follows: TGCAGCGTTGGGGCCAAGGGTGGCTACGAGCAGTACTTC. This translates into CSVGAKGGYEQYF.

The chain recombines TRBV12-3 or TRBV12-4 with TRBJ2-2, with D perhaps given as TRBD1 or TRBD2 (5 bases each). Trimming took 6 bases from V and 3 from J, leaving 11 bases between them. The CDR3 has 14 amino acids. CDR3: CASRRGTDTGELFF. The DNA for the CDR3 is TGTGCCAGCAGAAGAGGGACGGACACCGGGGAGCTGTTTTTT.

V and J are TRBV7-2 and TRBJ2-2, with D possibly TRBD2 on 7 matching bases. From germline, CDR1 is SGHTA and CDR2 FQGNSA. CDR3 length: 16 residues. Trimming shortened V by 2 bases and J by 4 bases, and 14 bases separated the two germline ends. CDR3 bases: TGTGCCAGCAGCTTATCTAGCGGACAGATCACCGGGGAGCTGTTTTTT. Translating gives CASSLSSGQITGELFF.

This chain links TRBV19 with TRBJ2-1; 10 bases map to TRBD1. CDR1 LNHDA and CDR2 SQIVND come from the germline V gene (reference sequence). CDR3 length: 14 residues. Germline trimming cut 6 bases from V and 8 bases from J; bases unmatched to any gene: 7. Here the CDR3 DNA reads TGTGCCAGTAGGAGGGACAGGGGTATGGATGAGCAGTTCTTC. Translating gives CASRRDRGMDEQFF.

A few counts support this clonotype. The J gene is TRBJ2-1, the V gene TRBV15, with D unclear. Trimming left V 3 bases short and J 8 bases short, with 11 bases between. This CDR3 comprises 13 residues. The V gene's germline CDR1 is LNHNV and CDR2 YYDKDF (reference sequence). CDR3: CATSRRIVDEQFF. The DNA of the CDR3 is TGTGCCACCAGCAGGAGGATTGTCGATGAGCAGTTCTTC. Using reference TRBV15 and TRBJ2-1 for the parts outside the CDR3, the full variable domain is DAMVIQNPRYQVTQFGKPVTLSCSQTLNHNVMYWYQQKSSQAPKLLFHYYDKDFNNEADTPDNFQSRRPNTSFCFLDIRSPGLGDTAMYLCATSRRIVDEQFFGPGTRLTVL.

The rearrangement uses TRBV6-2 or TRBV6-3 and TRBJ2-7; 11 nucleotides match TRBD2. The CDR3 runs 14 residues. V was pared by 5 bases and J by 5 bases, with 5 bases of the junction left unmatched. Germline V gene sequence: CDR1 MNHEY, CDR2 SVGEGT. The DNA for the CDR3 is TGTGCCAGCAGTGCTAGCGGGAGGATGCACGAGCAGTACTTC. Residues: CASSASGRMHEQYF.

The chain carries TRBV9 and TRBJ1-6; D is undetermined. The CDR3 loop spans 16 amino acids. CDR1 and CDR2 (germline): SGDLS, YYNGEE. V lost 0 bases, J lost 7 bases, and 14 bases lay in between. CDR3 residues: CASSVGLTPDNSPLHF. The CDR3 DNA reads TGTGCCAGCAGCGTAGGTTTGACACCCGACAATTCACCCCTCCACTTT.

This clonotype was seen at least ten times. This chain links TRBV7-2 with TRBJ2-7; D not certain. CDR1 is SGHTA, CDR2 FQGNSA, per germline. V gave up 2 bases and J gave up 7 bases, with 12 bases separating them. This CDR3 contains 13 residues. CDR3 region: CASSLLTHKEQYF. As DNA, the CDR3 is TGTGCCAGCAGCTTATTAACTCACAAAGAGCAGTACTTC.